The clone carrying this TCR beta chain came up a few times. Its matching antigen is unknown. Primers: 60 Vbeta forward and 13 Jbeta reverse. Sequenced by immunoSEQ multiplex PCR; TCRdb stores in-frame clones only, minus some. The sample has fewer than 150,000 clones, over 70% seen once. The sample belongs to a study of cytomegalovirus exposure and HLA in healthy donors. Unmatched junction bases numbered 7, after V lost 2 bases and J lost 9 bases. This CDR3 has 14 residues. Germline V gives CDR1 SGHTA, CDR2 FQGTGA. Whole-study findings and limits: It was confirmed in vitro that a few of the CMV-associated chains were specific for CMV antigens. Reported findings show TCR beta sequences accurately forecast HLA-A and HLA-B alleles in most subjects. Later analysis showed most CMV-associated TCR beta chains appearing HLA-restricted. There were some public TCRs occurring in many donors, but most TCR sequences were rare.

Sequenced: PBMCs. The sequence was obtained from a male donor in good health and CMV-seronegative. This rearrangement joins TRBV7-3 to TRBJ2-1; 7 nucleotides align to TRBD1. The CDR3 DNA reads as TGTGCCAGCAGCTTAGACGGGTGGACAGGTGAGCAGTTCTTC. It specifies CASSLDGWTGEQFF.